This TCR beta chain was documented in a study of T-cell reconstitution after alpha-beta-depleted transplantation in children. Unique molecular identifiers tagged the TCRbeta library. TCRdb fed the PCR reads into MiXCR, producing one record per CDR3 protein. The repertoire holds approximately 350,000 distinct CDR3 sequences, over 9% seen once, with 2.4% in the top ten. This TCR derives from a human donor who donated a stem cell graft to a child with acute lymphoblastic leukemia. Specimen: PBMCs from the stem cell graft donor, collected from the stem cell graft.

CDR3 sequence: CASSQDPGGGQPQHF. CDR3 bases: TGCGCCAGCAGCCAAGATCCTGGGGGAGGCCAGCCCCAGCATTTT. The chain has TRBV4-3 and TRBJ1-5, with D perhaps TRBD1 (5 bases). Germline CDR1 is LGHNA and CDR2 is YSLEER. This CDR3 contains 15 residues. V shed 0 bases and J shed 7 bases, with 13 bases lying between them.